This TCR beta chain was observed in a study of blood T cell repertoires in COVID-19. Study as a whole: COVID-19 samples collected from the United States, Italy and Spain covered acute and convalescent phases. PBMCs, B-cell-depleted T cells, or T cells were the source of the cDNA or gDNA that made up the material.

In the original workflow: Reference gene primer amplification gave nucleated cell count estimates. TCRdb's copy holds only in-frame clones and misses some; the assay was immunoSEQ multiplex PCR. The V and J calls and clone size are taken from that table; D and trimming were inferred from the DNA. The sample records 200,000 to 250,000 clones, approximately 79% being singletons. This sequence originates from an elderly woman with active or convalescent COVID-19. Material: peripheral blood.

CDR3 bases: TGTGCCTGGAGCCAACAGGGGATTTCACCCCTCCACTTT. This gives the protein CAWSQQGISPLHF. This sequence joins TRBV30 and TRBJ1-6; 7 bases fit TRBD1. Germline lookup yields CDR1 GTSNPN and CDR2 SVGIG (reference sequence). This CDR3 is 13 amino acids long. The V gene end was trimmed by 3 bases and the J gene end by 9 bases; junction bases not matched to a gene: 5. Complete variable domain (other parts from reference TRBV30 and TRBJ1-6): SQTIHQWPATLVQPVGSPLSLECTVEGTSNPNLYWYRQAAGRGLQLLFYSVGIGQISSEVPQNLSASRPQDRQFILSSKKLLLSDSGFYLCAWSQQGISPLHFGNGTRLTVT.